These 8 T cell receptor beta chains originate from one sample sequenced in a study of CD8 T cells in Susac syndrome. Reverse transcription of roughly 0.45 to 1 ug RNA was performed with random hexamers. TCRdb reanalysed the immunoSEQ multiplex PCR reads using MiXCR and keeps one entry per CDR3 protein. The sample consists of 400,000 to 550,000 distinct CDR3 sequences, approximately 85% of them appearing once. Sequenced: CD8+ T cells from PBMCs. Receptors originate from a human donor with multiple sclerosis.

The chain has TRBV7-2 and TRBJ2-7; TRBD2 matches at 13 bases. The CDR3 has 18 amino acids. Germline trimming cut 3 bases from V and 0 bases from J; bases unmatched to any gene: 8. Per germline, CDR1 SGHTA and CDR2 FQGNSA. CDR3 coding DNA: TGTGCCAGCAGCTTCACGACTAGCGGGGGGCCTAGCTCCTACGAGCAGTACTTC. It specifies CASSFTTSGGPSSYEQYF.

V is TRBV7-2 and J is TRBJ2-7; D is possibly TRBD2 (6 bases). Germline V gene data show CDR1 as SGHTA and CDR2 as FQGNSA. This CDR3 region has 16 residues. V dropped 0 bases and J dropped 0 bases, with 12 bases sitting between them. In DNA form, the CDR3 reads TGTGCCAGCAGCTTAGCTCGGGACGGGGGCTCCTACGAGCAGTACTTC. Translated: CASSLARDGGSYEQYF.

The CDR3 DNA reads TGTGCCAGCAGCTATGGAATAGCGGGAGGGCGTTCGGATGAGCAGTTCTTC. Protein: CASSYGIAGGRSDEQFF. V usage is TRBV7-9 and J usage is TRBJ2-1, with TRBD2 matching 11 bases. V was clipped by 4 bases and J by 8 bases; unmatched bases: 13. Germline V gene data show CDR1 as SEHNR and CDR2 as FQNEAQ (reference sequence). CDR3 length: 17 residues.

This clonotype was observed once. CDR3 sequence: CASSQDPGGRGSEQFF. The DNA for the CDR3 is TGTGCCAGCAGCCAAGACCCGGGGGGCCGAGGGAGTGAGCAGTTCTTC. The rearrangement uses TRBV3-1 and TRBJ2-1; possibly TRBD2 for D (7 bases). Germline loops: CDR1 LGHDT, CDR2 YNNKEL (reference sequence). With 0 bases removed from V and 9 bases from J, the gap between germline ends came to 18 bases. This CDR3 has 16 amino acids.

This chain connects TRBV7-9 to TRBJ1-1; D unresolved. The CDR3 extends over 15 amino acids. V was trimmed by 3 bases and J by 0 bases, leaving 11 bases between them. Germline V gene sequence: CDR1 SEHNR, CDR2 FQNEAQ (reference sequence). For the CDR3, the DNA is TGTGCCAGCAGCTTCCAGACTACTTTGAACACTGAAGCTTTCTTT. Translating it yields CASSFQTTLNTEAFF.

The V call is TRBV6-2 or TRBV6-3, the J call TRBJ1-5; TRBD1 matches at 7 bases. J gave up 4 bases and V 5 bases, and 8 bases lay outside the gene matches. Germline assignment: CDR1 MNHEY and CDR2 SVGEGT. The CDR3 covers 15 residues. In DNA, the CDR3 is TGTGCCAGCAGTACAGGGGAGAGCCCTAATCAGCCCCAGCATTTT. Amino acids: CASSTGESPNQPQHF.

The rearrangement links TRBV3-1 to TRBJ2-7; D remains unclear. Trimming took 0 bases from V and 1 from J, leaving 7 bases between them. CDR1 LGHDT and CDR2 YNNKEL come from the germline V gene (reference sequence). The CDR3 has 14 residues. CDR3 region: CASSQEAGSYEQYF. As DNA, the CDR3 is TGTGCCAGCAGCCAAGAGGCCGGTTCCTACGAGCAGTACTTC.

This clonotype was seen only once. The V gene is TRBV14, the J gene TRBJ2-5; 8 positions match TRBD1. Germline CDR1 reads SGHDN; CDR2 reads FVKESK. The trim removed 0 bases at V and 5 bases at J, leaving 8 bases unmatched. This CDR3 is 16 amino acids long. The CDR3 sequence: CASSQDGQGWGETQYF. CDR3 DNA sequence: TGTGCCAGCAGCCAAGACGGACAGGGATGGGGGGAGACCCAGTACTTC.